The 30 T cell receptor beta chains in this list originate from one sample, sequenced in a study of shared T cell receptors in the human thymus. Assay: immunoSEQ multiplex PCR; the TCRdb copy retains only in-frame clones and omits some. The sample comprises roughly 660,000 clones, roughly 90% of which are singletons, and 0.0085% to 0.012% rests with the top ten. These same records also appear under a second study, on human thymus T cells.

Sequenced sample: thymocytes. The receptors stem from a boy in the first two years of life with a congenital heart defect.

The V and J genes are TRBV9 and TRBJ1-2; TRBD1 aligns across 9 bases. With V trimmed by 4 bases and J by 2 bases, 6 bases remained unmatched. Per germline, CDR1 SGDLS and CDR2 YYNGEE. The CDR3 runs 15 residues. This chain's CDR3 is CASSSRTGANYGYTF. The CDR3 nucleotides read TGTGCCAGCAGCTCTCGGACAGGGGCGAACTATGGCTACACCTTC.

The chain has TRBV28 and TRBJ2-6; 11 bases map to TRBD2. CDR3 length: 20 amino acids. Germline V gives CDR1 MDHEN, CDR2 SYDVKM. Trimming took 7 bases from V and 0 from J; bases not matched to a gene: 14. CDR3: CASTDPVAGGVDSGANVLTF. As DNA, the CDR3 is TGTGCCAGCACCGATCCGGTAGCGGGAGGGGTCGACTCTGGGGCCAACGTCCTGACTTTC.

This sequence joins TRBV7-6 and TRBJ2-7; a weak D match, TRBD1 (5 bases). V was clipped by 5 bases and J by 3 bases, with 11 bases between them. The CDR3 runs to 13 residues. The V gene's germline CDR1 is SGHVS and CDR2 FNYEAQ. CDR3 nucleotide sequence: TGTGCCAGCAGCCGTAACAGGAACTACGAGCAGTACTTC. Translating gives CASSRNRNYEQYF.

The chain is built from TRBV4-3 and TRBJ2-7, with a weak D call TRBD2 (5 bases). Germline-derived CDR1 and CDR2 are LGHNA and YSLEER. The CDR3 is made up of 15 amino acids. V gave up 1 base and J gave up 2 bases, with 12 bases separating them. The DNA for the CDR3 is TGCGCCAGCAGCCAAGCGGCTAGCAGACCCTACGAGCAGTACTTC. Translating it yields CASSQAASRPYEQYF.

The rearrangement uses TRBV2 and TRBJ1-4; 8 positions agree with TRBD1. The CDR3 length is 18 residues. In germline, CDR1 is SNHLY, CDR2 FYNNEI. V lost 6 bases and J lost 8; bases outside the gene matches: 20. Here the CDR3 DNA reads TGTGCCAGCAGCGGCCGACCCATTCAGGGGGCGGACGGCGAAAAACTGTTTTTT. It yields the protein CASSGRPIQGADGEKLFF.

CDR3 sequence: CASSLIGTSEAFF. CDR3 sequence (DNA): TGTGCCAGCAGCTTAATCGGGACATCTGAAGCTTTCTTT. The chain employs TRBV7-3 and TRBJ1-1; D might be TRBD1 (6 bases). Germline-derived CDR1 and CDR2 are SGHTA and FQGTGA. The CDR3 contains 13 residues. V was pared by 1 base and J by 6 bases, with 9 bases between.

The chain carries TRBV4-1 and TRBJ2-1, with 10 bases identical to TRBD2. CDR1 is MGHRA and CDR2 is YSYEKL in the germline V gene. J gave up 7 bases and V 4 bases, and 13 bases lay outside the gene matches. The CDR3 runs to 17 residues. The CDR3 protein is CASSRNTLAGVGNEQFF. The DNA of the CDR3 is TGCGCCAGCAGCCGCAATACTCTAGCGGGAGTGGGTAATGAGCAGTTCTTC.

V is TRBV4-3 and J is TRBJ1-1; TRBD1 agrees at 10 bases. With 2 bases clipped from V and 6 bases from J, the junction kept 6 bases outside the gene matches. The CDR3 is 15 residues long. CDR1 is LGHNA and CDR2 is YSLEER in the germline V gene. The CDR3, as DNA: TGCGCCAGCAGCCAACGGACAGGGGGGAGGGCTGAAGCTTTCTTT. Translating gives CASSQRTGGRAEAFF.

V usage is TRBV30 and J usage is TRBJ2-1; tentatively, D is TRBD2 (5 bases). V was cut by 8 bases and J by 6 bases, with 23 bases left in between. Per germline, CDR1 GTSNPN and CDR2 SVGIG (reference sequence). The CDR3 runs 15 residues. CDR3 sequence: CAHFFRRARGNEQFF. In nucleotides, the CDR3 is TGTGCCCACTTTTTCCGGAGAGCCCGGGGCAATGAGCAGTTCTTC.

This clone was found a few times. The chain uses TRBV11-2 and TRBJ2-6; unclear D gene. Per the germline V gene, CDR1 is SGHAT and CDR2 is FQNNGV. V was pared by 6 bases and J by 6 bases, with 6 bases between. The CDR3 has 12 residues. The CDR3 DNA sequence: TGTGCCAGCAGACTTATGGCCAACGTCCTGACTTTC. Protein sequence: CASRLMANVLTF.

J is TRBJ2-2 and V is TRBV7-2; possible D gene TRBD1, 5 bases. Deletions cut 1 base from V and 1 base from J, with 10 bases between. The germline V gene encodes CDR1 SGHTA and CDR2 FQGNSA. CDR3 size: 16 residues. The CDR3 loop is CASSLGDSENTGELFF. CDR3 nucleotide sequence: TGTGCCAGCAGCTTAGGAGACAGTGAGAACACCGGGGAGCTGTTTTTT.

This clone has only a few counts. J is TRBJ1-1 and V is TRBV7-9, with D maybe TRBD1 (5 bases). Germline V gene lookup returns CDR1 SEHNR and CDR2 FQNEAQ (reference sequence). The CDR3 is 12 amino acids. V was pared by 5 bases and J by 7 bases, with 11 bases between. This CDR3 reads CASSPSDSEAFF. The CDR3 coding sequence is TGTGCCAGCAGCCCCTCTGACAGTGAAGCTTTCTTT.

The chain carries TRBV28 and TRBJ1-2; D unresolved. The CDR3 loop spans 12 amino acids. Germline CDR1 MDHEN, CDR2 SYDVKM. The germline V and J ends were trimmed by 8 bases and 1 base, with 8 bases remaining between them. The CDR3 nucleotides are TGTGCCAGCGCGGAAAGTAACTATGGCTACACCTTC. Residues: CASAESNYGYTF.

V usage is TRBV5-1 and J usage is TRBJ2-6; 13 bases agree with TRBD2. The V gene end was trimmed by 2 bases and the J gene end by 3 bases; junction bases not matched to a gene: 5. CDR1 is SGHRS and CDR2 is YFSETQ in the germline V gene. The CDR3 has 18 residues. CDR3 residues: CASSFGLAGVGGANVLTF. The CDR3 DNA reads as TGCGCCAGCAGCTTTGGACTAGCGGGAGTCGGTGGGGCCAACGTCCTGACTTTC.

The CDR3 region has the DNA TGTGCCAGCAGTTACCAGGGGGCCAAATCCTACAATGAGCAGTTCTTC. Translating it yields CASSYQGAKSYNEQFF. This chain joins TRBV6-5 and TRBJ2-1, with TRBD1 identical over 8 bases. Trimming at V came to 2 bases and at J to 1 base, leaving 4 bases not matched to a gene. In germline, CDR1 is MNHEY, CDR2 SVGAGI. The CDR3 is made up of 16 amino acids.

This clone appeared once. This chain connects TRBV7-7 to TRBJ2-7; tentative D call: TRBD1 (7 bases). Germline CDR1 SSHAT, CDR2 FNYEAQ (reference sequence). V lost 1 base, J lost 4 bases, and 17 bases lay in between. The CDR3 is 16 amino acids. The CDR3 loop reads CASSLGGDRPGYEQYF. In DNA form, the CDR3 reads TGTGCCAGCAGCTTAGGGGGGGACAGACCAGGATACGAGCAGTACTTC.

Note on this clone: The same CDR3 arises from other DNA sequences in this sample as well. This sequence joins TRBV28 and TRBJ2-7; D unresolved. Germline V CDR1 and CDR2: MDHEN, SYDVKM. The CDR3 covers 11 residues. Trimming took 3 bases from V and 4 from J, leaving 4 bases between them. Here the CDR3 reads CASSFGYEQYF. CDR3 nucleotide sequence: TGTGCCAGCAGTTTCGGGTACGAGCAGTACTTC.

This chain connects TRBV5-4 to TRBJ2-5; 11 nucleotides match TRBD2. The ends lost 4 bases at V and 2 bases at J; junction bases unmatched: 7. There are 16 residues in the CDR3. Looked up from germline, CDR1 is SGHNT and CDR2 is YYREEE (reference sequence). CDR3 sequence reads: CASSRDRLAGQETQYF. In DNA, the CDR3 is TGTGCCAGCAGCCGCGACCGACTAGCGGGACAAGAGACCCAGTACTTC.

The rearrangement uses TRBV7-9 and TRBJ1-2; no definite D call. Germline assignment: CDR1 SEHNR and CDR2 FQNEAQ (reference sequence). The V gene lost 7 bases and the J gene lost 0 bases, with 12 bases spanning the gap. The CDR3 is 14 residues long. In nucleotides, the CDR3 is TGTGCCAGCACCCGTTCGGGAGCTAACTATGGCTACACCTTC. It specifies CASTRSGANYGYTF. Based on the CDR3 plus reference TRBV7-9 and TRBJ1-2, the full variable domain is DTGVSQNPRHKITKRGQNVTFRCDPISEHNRLYWYRQTLGQGPEFLTYFQNEAQLEKSRLLSDRFSAERPKGSFSTLEIQRTEQGDSAMYLCASTRSGANYGYTFGSGTRLTVV.

V gene TRBV19 combines with J gene TRBJ1-1; TRBD1 aligns across 7 bases. The CDR3 is 13 residues long. The V gene's germline CDR1 is LNHDA and CDR2 SQIVND (reference sequence). The V and J ends lost 6 bases and 5 bases, in that order; junction bases with no gene match: 6. The CDR3 loop is CASRVQGRTEAFF. The CDR3, as DNA: TGTGCCAGTAGAGTACAGGGGAGGACTGAAGCTTTCTTT.

The chain is built from TRBV14 and TRBJ2-2, with 12 bases that match TRBD2. CDR1 is SGHDN, CDR2 FVKESK, per germline. The CDR3 length is 18 residues. V trimming: 3 bases; J trimming: 6 bases; junction bases outside the gene matches: 11. CDR3 nucleotide sequence: TGTGCCAGCAGCCAGACTCTAGCGGGAGGGGGTCGATCCGGGGAGCTGTTTTTT. Its protein product is CASSQTLAGGGRSGELFF.

This clone was observed once. The genes are TRBV5-1 and TRBJ2-1; TRBD2 agrees at 7 bases. CDR1 is SGHRS, CDR2 YFSETQ, per germline. The length of the CDR3 is 15 residues. J lost 4 bases, V lost 3 bases, and 7 bases had no gene match. This CDR3 reads CASSSPDGGYNEQFF. DNA for the CDR3: TGCGCCAGCAGCTCCCCTGACGGGGGGTACAATGAGCAGTTCTTC. The whole variable domain, remainder taken from reference TRBV5-1 and TRBJ2-1, is KAGVTQTPRYLIKTRGQQVTLSCSPISGHRSVSWYQQTPGQGLQFLFEYFSETQRNKGNFPGRFSGRQFSNSRSEMNVSTLELGDSALYLCASSSPDGGYNEQFFGPGTRLTVL.

The V and J genes are TRBV11-2 and TRBJ2-3, with 16 bases lining up with TRBD2. The CDR3 totals 18 residues. The V segment lost 1 base and the J segment 5 bases; nucleotides outside the gene matches: 6. The germline gives CDR1 SGHAT, CDR2 FQNNGV. CDR3 loop: CASSLVPGTSGREDTQYF. CDR3 in DNA: TGTGCCAGCAGCTTAGTCCCAGGGACTAGCGGGAGGGAAGATACGCAGTATTTT. The variable domain in full, completed from reference TRBV11-2 and TRBJ2-3, reads EAGVAQSPRYKIIEKRQSVAFWCNPISGHATLYWYQQILGQGPKLLIQFQNNGVVDDSQLPKDRFSAERLKGVDSTLKIQPAKLEDSAVYLCASSLVPGTSGREDTQYFGPGTRLTVL.

V usage is TRBV9 and J usage is TRBJ2-2; 10 bases align to TRBD2. This CDR3 has 19 amino acids. Trimming at V came to 3 bases and at J to 6 bases, leaving 17 bases not matched to a gene. Looked up from germline, CDR1 is SGDLS and CDR2 is YYNGEE. The CDR3 nucleotides are TGTGCCAGCAGCGGAAGGGGCCGGGTAGCGGGAGGCCCCTCCGGGGAGCTGTTTTTT. This sequence encodes CASSGRGRVAGGPSGELFF.

This clone was recorded only once. The chain is built from TRBV19 and TRBJ1-2; D call uncertain. In germline, CDR1 is LNHDA, CDR2 SQIVND (reference sequence). This CDR3 region has 15 residues. Between the trimmed V and J ends, which lost 1 base and 5 bases, there was a span of 14 bases. Here the CDR3 DNA reads TGTGCCAGTAGTATAGGCGGCAGCGCCCAATATGGCTACACCTTC. Translated: CASSIGGSAQYGYTF.

The chain is built from TRBV29-1 and TRBJ2-3, with D possibly TRBD1 on 5 matching bases. The V gene's germline CDR1 is SQVTM and CDR2 ANQGSEA. CDR3 length: 14 residues. The ends were cut back, 6 bases at V and 2 bases at J, with 15 bases in the middle. The CDR3 bases are TGCAGCGTGGTAGACAGTAGGGTCACAGATACGCAGTATTTT. This translates into CSVVDSRVTDTQYF.

The chain uses TRBV11-3 and TRBJ2-1; D perhaps matches TRBD1 (6 bases). V lost 9 bases, J lost 2 bases, and 20 bases lay in between. Germline values: CDR1 SGHNT, CDR2 YENEEA. The CDR3 loop spans 16 amino acids. The CDR3 DNA sequence: TGTGCCAGTCGCGAAACCTCATACAGGGCCTACAATGAGCAGTTCTTC. Amino acids: CASRETSYRAYNEQFF.

V is TRBV7-9 and J is TRBJ2-7, with 9 bases that match TRBD1. The CDR3 spans 15 residues. V lost 3 bases to trimming and J lost 2 bases; unmatched junction nucleotides: 5. Germline CDR1 SEHNR, CDR2 FQNEAQ (reference sequence). The CDR3 spells CASSFDRGTPYEQYF. The CDR3 coding sequence is TGTGCCAGCAGCTTCGACAGGGGGACCCCCTACGAGCAGTACTTC.

This clone has just one count. The chain recombines TRBV27 with TRBJ2-7; TRBD2 matches at 15 bases. This CDR3 has 17 amino acids. V was pared by 4 bases and J by 2 bases, with 6 bases of the junction left unmatched. CDR1 is MNHEY, CDR2 SMNVEV, per germline (reference sequence). The CDR3 nucleotides read TGTGCCAGCAGTTCGAGCCGGACTAGCGGGAGGGCCTACGAGCAGTACTTC. Its translation: CASSSSRTSGRAYEQYF.

The chain links TRBV2 to TRBJ2-2; TRBD1 matches at 9 bases. Germline V lookup: CDR1 SNHLY, CDR2 FYNNEI. The CDR3 consists of 15 residues. Losses at the gene ends were 1 base for V and 3 bases for J; bases not matched to a gene: 0. The DNA of the CDR3 is TGTGCCAGCAGTGAAGGGACAGGGGACACCGGGGAGCTGTTTTTT. It encodes CASSEGTGDTGELFF.